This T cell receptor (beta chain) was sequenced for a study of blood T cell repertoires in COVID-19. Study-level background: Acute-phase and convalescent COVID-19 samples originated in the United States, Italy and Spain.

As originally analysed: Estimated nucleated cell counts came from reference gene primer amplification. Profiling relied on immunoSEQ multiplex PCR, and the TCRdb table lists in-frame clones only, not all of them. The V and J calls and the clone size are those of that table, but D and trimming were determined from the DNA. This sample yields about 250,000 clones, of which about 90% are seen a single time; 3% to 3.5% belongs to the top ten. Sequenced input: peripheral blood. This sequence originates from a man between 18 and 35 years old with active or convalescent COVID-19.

The CDR3 sequence is CASSLAKGANNEQFF. As DNA, the CDR3 is TGTGCCAGCAGCTTGGCCAAGGGGGCTAACAATGAGCAGTTCTTC. The chain has TRBV5-4 and TRBJ2-1, with 7 bases lining up with TRBD1. Germline CDR1 and CDR2: SGHNT and YYREEE (reference sequence). J was trimmed by 5 bases and V by 0 bases; bases with no gene match: 5. The CDR3 is 15 residues long.